Below, 3 T cell receptor beta chains from the same sample are listed, as sequenced in a study of graft-versus-host responses after intestinal transplantation. Clones were sequenced by immunoSEQ multiplex PCR, and TCRdb holds only the in-frame ones, with some missing. The sample carries around 20,000 clones, roughly 92% recorded once. The source material was PBMCs, sampled roughly 260 days after intestinal transplant. Source of these receptors: a human patient who received an intestinal transplant, so some T cells may come from the graft donor.

This rearrangement joins TRBV30 to TRBJ1-2; D is unclear. The V and J ends lost 2 bases and 5 bases respectively, with 15 bases between them. Per germline, CDR1 GTSNPN and CDR2 SVGIG (reference sequence). The CDR3 is 14 amino acids. For the CDR3, the DNA is TGTGCCTGGAGTTTTGGGGTTAATACTTATGGCTACACCTTC. Protein product: CAWSFGVNTYGYTF. The entire variable domain, with the rest obtained from reference TRBV30 and TRBJ1-2, is as follows: SQTIHQWPATLVQPVGSPLSLECTVEGTSNPNLYWYRQAAGRGLQLLFYSVGIGQISSEVPQNLSASRPQDRQFILSSKKLLLSDSGFYLCAWSFGVNTYGYTFGSGTRLTVV.

The V gene is TRBV18, the J gene TRBJ2-5, with no clear D. The CDR3 covers 11 residues. The V and J ends lost 4 bases and 2 bases respectively, with 2 bases between them. Germline V lookup: CDR1 KGHSH, CDR2 LQKENI. DNA for the CDR3: TGTGCCAGCTCACAGCAAGAGACCCAGTACTTC. This translates into CASSQQETQYF.

The chain is built from TRBV7-6 and TRBJ2-1; 8 positions agree with TRBD2. This CDR3 comprises 17 residues. CDR1 is SGHVS, CDR2 FNYEAQ, per germline. J gave up 4 bases and V 4 bases, and 12 bases lay outside the gene matches. This CDR3 is CASSYGAGGSIYNEQFF. DNA for the CDR3: TGTGCCAGCAGCTATGGGGCGGGAGGCAGCATATACAATGAGCAGTTCTTC.